In this sample, the clone carrying this T cell receptor beta chain turned up a few times. The sample comes from a study of T cells in Graves' hyperthyroidism and ophthalmopathy. The V end was cut by 4 bases, the J end by 2 bases, with 12 bases between. Germline assignment: CDR1 SQVTM and CDR2 ANQGSEA. The CDR3 contains 13 residues. TCR beta CDR3 sequences were amplified from RNA transcripts. TCR CDR3 underwent first-round RT-PCR with the HTBI primer set. TCRdb used MiXCR to reprocess the multiplex PCR reads, holding one entry per CDR3 protein. The sample consists of about 690,000 distinct CDR3 sequences, 17% of them appearing once.

The chain has TRBV29-1 and TRBJ2-7; no firm D call. The source is a man over 45 with Graves' hyperthyroidism. The material sequenced was blood. The CDR3 loop is CSVVYDSTYEQYF. CDR3 coding DNA: TGCAGCGTTGTCTATGACTCAACCTACGAGCAGTACTTC.